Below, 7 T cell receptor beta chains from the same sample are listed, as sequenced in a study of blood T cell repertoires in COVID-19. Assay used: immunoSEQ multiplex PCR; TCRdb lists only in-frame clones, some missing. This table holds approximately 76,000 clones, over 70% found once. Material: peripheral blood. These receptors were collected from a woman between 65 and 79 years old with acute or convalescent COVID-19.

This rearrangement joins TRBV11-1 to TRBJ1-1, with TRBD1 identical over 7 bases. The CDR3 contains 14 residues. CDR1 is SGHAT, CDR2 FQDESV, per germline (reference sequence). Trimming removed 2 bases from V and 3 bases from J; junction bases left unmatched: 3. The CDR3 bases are TGTGCCAGCAGCTTAACCAGGGGGGACACTGAAGCTTTCTTT. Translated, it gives CASSLTRGDTEAFF. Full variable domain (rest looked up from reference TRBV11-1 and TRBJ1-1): EAEVAQSPRYKITEKSQAVAFWCDPISGHATLYWYRQILGQGPELLVQFQDESVVDDSQLPKDRFSAERLKGVDSTLKIQPAELGDSAMYLCASSLTRGDTEAFFGQGTRLTVV.

CDR3 sequence reads: CASSYGQINTGELFF. In nucleotides, the CDR3 is TGTGCCAGCAGTTACGGACAGATAAACACCGGGGAGCTGTTTTTT. This rearrangement joins TRBV6-6 to TRBJ2-2, with D possibly matching TRBD1 (6 bases). CDR3 length: 15 residues. Per germline, CDR1 MNHNY and CDR2 SVGAGI (reference sequence). V dropped 2 bases and J dropped 2 bases, with 9 bases sitting between them.

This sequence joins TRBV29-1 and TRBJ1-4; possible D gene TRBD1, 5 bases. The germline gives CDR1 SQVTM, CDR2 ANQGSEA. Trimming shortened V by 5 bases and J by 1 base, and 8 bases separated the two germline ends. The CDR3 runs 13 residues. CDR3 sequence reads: CSVPDRTNEKLFF. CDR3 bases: TGCAGCGTTCCCGACAGAACTAATGAAAAACTGTTTTTT.

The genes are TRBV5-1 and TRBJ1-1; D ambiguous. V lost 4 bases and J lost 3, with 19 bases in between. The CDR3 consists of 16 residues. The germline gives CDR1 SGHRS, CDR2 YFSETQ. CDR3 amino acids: CASSPRAKGSYTEAFF. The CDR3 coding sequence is TGCGCCAGCAGCCCGCGAGCGAAAGGGAGTTACACTGAAGCTTTCTTT.

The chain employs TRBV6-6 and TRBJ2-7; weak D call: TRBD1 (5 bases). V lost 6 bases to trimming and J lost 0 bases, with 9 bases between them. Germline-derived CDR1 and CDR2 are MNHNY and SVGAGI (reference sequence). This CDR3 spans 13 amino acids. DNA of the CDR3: TGTGCCAGCAGGCGAGACAGCTCCTACGAGCAGTACTTC. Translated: CASRRDSSYEQYF.

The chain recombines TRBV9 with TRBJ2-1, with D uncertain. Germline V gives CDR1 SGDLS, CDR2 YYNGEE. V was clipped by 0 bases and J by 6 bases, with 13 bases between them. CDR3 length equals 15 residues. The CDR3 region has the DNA TGTGCCAGCAGCGTAGGAGGAACTTTAACCAATGAGCAGTTCTTC. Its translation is CASSVGGTLTNEQFF.

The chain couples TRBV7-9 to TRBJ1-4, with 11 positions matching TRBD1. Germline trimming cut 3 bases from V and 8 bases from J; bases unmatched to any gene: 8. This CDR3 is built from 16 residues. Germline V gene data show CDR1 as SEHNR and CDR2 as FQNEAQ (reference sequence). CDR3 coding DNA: TGTGCCAGCAGCTTCACCGGGACAGGGGGTGAGGAAAAACTGTTTTTT. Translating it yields CASSFTGTGGEEKLFF.